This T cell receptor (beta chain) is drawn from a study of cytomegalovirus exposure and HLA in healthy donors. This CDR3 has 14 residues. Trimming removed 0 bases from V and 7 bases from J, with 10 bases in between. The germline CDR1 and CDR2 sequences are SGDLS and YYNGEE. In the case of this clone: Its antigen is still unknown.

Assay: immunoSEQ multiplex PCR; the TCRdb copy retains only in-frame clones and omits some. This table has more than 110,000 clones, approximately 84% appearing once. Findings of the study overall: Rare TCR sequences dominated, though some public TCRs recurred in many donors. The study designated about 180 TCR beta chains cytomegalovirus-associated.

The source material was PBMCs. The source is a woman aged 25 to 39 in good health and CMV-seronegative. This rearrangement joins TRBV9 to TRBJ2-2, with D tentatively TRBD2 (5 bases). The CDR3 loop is CASSVAGRGGELFF. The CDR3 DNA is TGTGCCAGCAGCGTAGCCGGACGGGGCGGGGAGCTGTTTTTT. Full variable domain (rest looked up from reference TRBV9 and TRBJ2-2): DSGVTQTPKHLITATGQRVTLRCSPRSGDLSVYWYQQSLDQGLQFLIQYYNGEERAKGNILERFSAQQFPDLHSELNLSSLELGDSALYFCASSVAGRGGELFFGEGSRLTVL.